This TCR beta chain was sequenced for a study of blood T cells in healthy people across ages. A second PCR, run for roughly 7 to 12 cycles, used a sample-barcoded 5' primer plus a J-beta primer mix. TCRdb independently ran MiXCR on the 5' RACE reads; one entry per CDR3 protein. The sample has 1.5 million to 2 million distinct CDR3 sequences, about 35% seen once; the top ten hold 11%. Each sample yielded at least 6 million isolated PBMCs. This CDR3 has 14 amino acids. Germline CDR1 MDHEN, CDR2 SYDVKM. Unmatched junction bases numbered 8, after V lost 10 bases and J lost 2 bases. Sequencing was performed on blood. V is TRBV28 and J is TRBJ2-7, with 10 bases lining up with TRBD1. The source of this sequence is a woman aged 30 to 39 in good health. The CDR3 bases are TGTGCCACCACGAAAGGGACAGGGGCCTACGAGCAGTACTTC. Its translation is CATTKGTGAYEQYF. Full variable domain (remainder filled in from reference TRBV28 and TRBJ2-7): DVKVTQSSRYLVKRTGEKVFLECVQDMDHENMFWYRQDPGLGLRLIYFSYDVKMKEKGDIPEGYSVSREKKERFSLILESASTNQTSMYLCATTKGTGAYEQYFGPGTRLTVT.